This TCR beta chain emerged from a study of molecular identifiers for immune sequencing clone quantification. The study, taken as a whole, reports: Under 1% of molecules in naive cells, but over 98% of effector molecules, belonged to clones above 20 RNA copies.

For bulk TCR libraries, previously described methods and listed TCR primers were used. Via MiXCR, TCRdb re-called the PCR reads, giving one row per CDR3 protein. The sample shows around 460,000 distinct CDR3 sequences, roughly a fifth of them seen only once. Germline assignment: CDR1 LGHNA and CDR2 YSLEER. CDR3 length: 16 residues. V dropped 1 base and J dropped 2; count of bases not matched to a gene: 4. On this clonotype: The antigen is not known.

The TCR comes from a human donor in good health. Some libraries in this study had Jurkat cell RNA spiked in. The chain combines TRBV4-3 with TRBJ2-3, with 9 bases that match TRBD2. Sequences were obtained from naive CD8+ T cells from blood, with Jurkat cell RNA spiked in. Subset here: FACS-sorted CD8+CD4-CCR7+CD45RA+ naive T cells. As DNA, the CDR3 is TGCGCCAGCAGCCAAGTTGAGCGGGGGGACACAGATACGCAGTATTTT. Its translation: CASSQVERGDTDTQYF.